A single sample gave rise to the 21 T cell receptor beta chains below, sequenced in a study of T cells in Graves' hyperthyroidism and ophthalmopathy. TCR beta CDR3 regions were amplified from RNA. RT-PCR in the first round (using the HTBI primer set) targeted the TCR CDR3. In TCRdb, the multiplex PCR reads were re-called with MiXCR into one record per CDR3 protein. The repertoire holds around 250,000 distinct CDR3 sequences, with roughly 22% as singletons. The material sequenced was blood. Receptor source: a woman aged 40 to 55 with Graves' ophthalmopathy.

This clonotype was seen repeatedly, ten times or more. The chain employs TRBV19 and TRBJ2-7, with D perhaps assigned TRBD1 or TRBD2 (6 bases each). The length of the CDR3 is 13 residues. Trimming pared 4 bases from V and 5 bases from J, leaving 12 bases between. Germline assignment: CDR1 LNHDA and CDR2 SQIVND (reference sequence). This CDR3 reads CASSSLGGNEQYF. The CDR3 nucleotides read TGTGCCAGTAGTAGTTTGGGGGGCAACGAGCAGTACTTC.

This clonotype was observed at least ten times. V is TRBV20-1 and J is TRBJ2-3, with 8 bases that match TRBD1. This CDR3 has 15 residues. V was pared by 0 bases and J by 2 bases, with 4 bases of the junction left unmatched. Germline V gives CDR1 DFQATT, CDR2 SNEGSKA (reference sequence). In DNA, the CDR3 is TGCAGTGCTAGAGATCCAGGGGGCAACACAGATACGCAGTATTTT. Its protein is CSARDPGGNTDTQYF.

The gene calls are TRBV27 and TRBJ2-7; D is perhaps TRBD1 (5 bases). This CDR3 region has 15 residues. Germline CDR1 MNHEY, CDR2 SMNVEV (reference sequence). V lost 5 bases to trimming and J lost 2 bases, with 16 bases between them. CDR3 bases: TGTGCCAGCAGTCTTACAGGTTCCCCCCCCTACGAGCAGTACTTC. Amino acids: CASSLTGSPPYEQYF.

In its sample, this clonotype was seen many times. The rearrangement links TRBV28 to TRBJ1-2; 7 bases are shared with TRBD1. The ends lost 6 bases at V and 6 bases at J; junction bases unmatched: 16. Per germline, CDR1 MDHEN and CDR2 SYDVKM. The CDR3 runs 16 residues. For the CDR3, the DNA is TGTGCCAGCAGCGACTCAACAGGGGACCTTCTCCATGGCTACACCTTC. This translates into CASSDSTGDLLHGYTF.

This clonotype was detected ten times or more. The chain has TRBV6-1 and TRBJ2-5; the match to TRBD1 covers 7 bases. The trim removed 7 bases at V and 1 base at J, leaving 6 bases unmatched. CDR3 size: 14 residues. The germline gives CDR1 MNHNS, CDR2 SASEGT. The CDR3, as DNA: TGTGCCAGCAACAGGGGTCCCCCCCAAGAGACCCAGTACTTC. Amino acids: CASNRGPPQETQYF.

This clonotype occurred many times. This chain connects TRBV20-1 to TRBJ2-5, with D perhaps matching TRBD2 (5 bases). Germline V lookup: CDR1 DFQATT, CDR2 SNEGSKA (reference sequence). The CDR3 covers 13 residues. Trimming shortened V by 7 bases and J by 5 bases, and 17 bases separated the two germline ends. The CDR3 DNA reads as TGCAGTGTCAAGGGTCTAGCACGGGAGACCCAGTACTTC. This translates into CSVKGLARETQYF.

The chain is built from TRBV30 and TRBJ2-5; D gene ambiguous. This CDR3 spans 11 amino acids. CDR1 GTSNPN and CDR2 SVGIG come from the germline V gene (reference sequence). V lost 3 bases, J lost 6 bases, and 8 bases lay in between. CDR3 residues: CAWSSGQTQYF. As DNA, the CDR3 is TGTGCCTGGAGCTCAGGACAGACCCAGTACTTC.

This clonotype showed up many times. The CDR3 spells CASSFPDRYEQYF. CDR3 in DNA: TGCGCCAGCAGCTTCCCCGACAGATACGAGCAGTACTTC. This sequence joins TRBV5-1 and TRBJ2-7, with D tentatively TRBD1 (5 bases). Per the germline V gene, CDR1 is SGHRS and CDR2 is YFSETQ. V was trimmed by 2 bases and J by 4 bases, leaving 10 bases between them. CDR3 length: 13 amino acids.

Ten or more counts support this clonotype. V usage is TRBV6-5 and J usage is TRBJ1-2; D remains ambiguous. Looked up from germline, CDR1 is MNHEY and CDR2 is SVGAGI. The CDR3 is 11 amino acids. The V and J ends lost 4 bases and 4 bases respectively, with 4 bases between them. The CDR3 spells CASSWGYGYTF. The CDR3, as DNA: TGTGCCAGCAGTTGGGGCTATGGCTACACCTTC.

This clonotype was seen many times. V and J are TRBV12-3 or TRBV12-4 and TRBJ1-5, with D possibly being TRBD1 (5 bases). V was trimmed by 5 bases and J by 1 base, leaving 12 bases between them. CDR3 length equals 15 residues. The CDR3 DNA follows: TGTGCCAGCAGTCCCTCGGGACGGAGCAATCAGCCCCAGCATTTT. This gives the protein CASSPSGRSNQPQHF.

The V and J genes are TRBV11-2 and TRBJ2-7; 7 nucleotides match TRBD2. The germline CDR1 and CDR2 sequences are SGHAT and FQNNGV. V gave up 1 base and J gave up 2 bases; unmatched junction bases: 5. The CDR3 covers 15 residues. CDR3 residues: CASSLGSLAAYEQYF. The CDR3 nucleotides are TGTGCCAGCAGCTTAGGTTCTCTAGCGGCCTACGAGCAGTACTTC.

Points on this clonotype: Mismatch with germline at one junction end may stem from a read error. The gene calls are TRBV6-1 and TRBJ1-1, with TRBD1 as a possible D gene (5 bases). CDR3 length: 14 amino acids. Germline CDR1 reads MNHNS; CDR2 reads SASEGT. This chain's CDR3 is CASSEEGRGTEASF. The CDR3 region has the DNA TGTGCCAGCAGTGAAGAAGGTAGAGGGACTGAAGCTTCCTTT.

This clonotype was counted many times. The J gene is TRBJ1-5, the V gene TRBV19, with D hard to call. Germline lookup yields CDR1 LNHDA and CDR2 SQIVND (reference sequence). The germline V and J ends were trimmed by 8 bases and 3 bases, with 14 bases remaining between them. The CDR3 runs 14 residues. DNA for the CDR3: TGTGCCAGTCGTGCGGGGTTTGTCAATCAGCCCCAGCATTTT. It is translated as CASRAGFVNQPQHF.

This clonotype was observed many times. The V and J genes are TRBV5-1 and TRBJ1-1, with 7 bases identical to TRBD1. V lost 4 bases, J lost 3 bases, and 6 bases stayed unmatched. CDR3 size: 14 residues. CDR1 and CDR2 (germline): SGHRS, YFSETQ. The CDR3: CASSPRTGYTEAFF. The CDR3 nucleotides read TGCGCCAGCAGCCCCCGGACAGGCTACACTGAAGCTTTCTTT.

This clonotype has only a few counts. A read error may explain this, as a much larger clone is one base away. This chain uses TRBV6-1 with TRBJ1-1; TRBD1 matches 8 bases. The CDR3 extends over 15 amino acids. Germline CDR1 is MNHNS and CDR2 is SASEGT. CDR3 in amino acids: CASSEALAGGAEAYF. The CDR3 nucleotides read TGTGCCAGCAGTGAAGCGCTGGCAGGGGGCGCTGAAGCTTACTTT.

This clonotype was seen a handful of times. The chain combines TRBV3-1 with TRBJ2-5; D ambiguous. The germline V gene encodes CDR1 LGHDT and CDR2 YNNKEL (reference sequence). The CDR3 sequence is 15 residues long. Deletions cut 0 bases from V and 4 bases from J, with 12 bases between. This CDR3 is CASSQDKGVIETQYF. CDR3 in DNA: TGTGCCAGCAGCCAAGATAAGGGTGTGATAGAGACCCAGTACTTC.

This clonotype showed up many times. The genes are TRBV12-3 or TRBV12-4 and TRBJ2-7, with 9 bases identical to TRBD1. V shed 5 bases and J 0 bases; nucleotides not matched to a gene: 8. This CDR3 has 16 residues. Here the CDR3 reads CASSPGTGIGSYEQYF. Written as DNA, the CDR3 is TGTGCCAGCAGTCCAGGGACAGGGATCGGCTCCTACGAGCAGTACTTC.

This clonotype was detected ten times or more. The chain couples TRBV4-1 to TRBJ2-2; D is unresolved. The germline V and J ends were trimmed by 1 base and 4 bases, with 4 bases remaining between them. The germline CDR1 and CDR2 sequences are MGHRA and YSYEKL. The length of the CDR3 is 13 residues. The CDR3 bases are TGCGCCAGCAGCCAAGGTCCCACCGGGGAGCTGTTTTTT. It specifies CASSQGPTGELFF.

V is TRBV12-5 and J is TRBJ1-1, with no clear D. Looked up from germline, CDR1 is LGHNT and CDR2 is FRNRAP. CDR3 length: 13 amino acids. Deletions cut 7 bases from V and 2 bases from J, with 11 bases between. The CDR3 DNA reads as TGTGCTAGTGTGGAGGAGCCCAACACTGAAGCTTTCTTT. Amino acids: CASVEEPNTEAFF.

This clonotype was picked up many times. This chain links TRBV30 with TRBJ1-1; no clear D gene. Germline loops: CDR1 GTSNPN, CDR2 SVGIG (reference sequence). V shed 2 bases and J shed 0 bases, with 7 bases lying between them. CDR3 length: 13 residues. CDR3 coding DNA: TGTGCCTGGAGTAGGACGGTGAACACTGAAGCTTTCTTT. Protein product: CAWSRTVNTEAFF.

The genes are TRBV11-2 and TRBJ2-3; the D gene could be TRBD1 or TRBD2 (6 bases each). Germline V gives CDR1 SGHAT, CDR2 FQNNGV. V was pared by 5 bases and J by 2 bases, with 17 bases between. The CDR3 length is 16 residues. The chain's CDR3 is CASSLQGGRTTDTQYF. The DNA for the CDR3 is TGTGCCAGCAGCCTCCAAGGGGGGCGGACCACAGATACGCAGTATTTT.